The clone carrying this T cell receptor beta chain was picked up one time. The assay was immunoSEQ multiplex PCR, and TCRdb's table has in-frame clones only and misses some. The profile shows fewer than 850,000 clones, about 90% of them singletons. V lost 0 bases and J lost 4, with 9 bases in between. Per the germline V gene, CDR1 is MNHEY and CDR2 is SMNVEV (reference sequence). The CDR3 runs 15 residues. This sample stems from a study of shared clonotypes between healthy human individuals. The TCR was taken from a man aged 18 to 30 in good health. Some clones in this sample may be carry-over from other donors' samples. The specimen sequenced was memory CD8+ T cells from PBMCs. The subset is: CD45RO+ cells pooled with CCR7-negative TemRA cells. The chain combines TRBV27 with TRBJ2-2, with D hard to call. CDR3: CASSLSGPITGELFF. In nucleotides, the CDR3 is TGTGCCAGCAGTTTATCCGGCCCGATCACCGGGGAGCTGTTTTTT.